These 21 T cell receptor beta chains originate from one sample sequenced in a study of monozygotic twins with inflammatory bowel disease. TCRdb reprocessed the 5' RACE reads, keeping one entry per CDR3 protein, no DNA. In all, the sample yields approximately 160,000 distinct CDR3 sequences. Sequencing used blood. Every receptor here comes from a human donor with ulcerative colitis or Crohn's disease, or a healthy co-twin of an affected twin (not recorded which).

V is TRBV7-2 and J is TRBJ2-1; TCRdb's D call of TRBD2 is untestable without DNA. Germline assignment: CDR1 SGHTA and CDR2 FQGNSA. The CDR3 is 16 residues long. Here the CDR3 reads CASSLSSGGPFNEQFF.

The J gene is TRBJ2-3, the V gene TRBV12-3 or TRBV12-4; without DNA, the TCRdb call of TRBD1 cannot be checked. CDR3 length: 14 amino acids. CDR3 residues: CASSWSGGTDTQYF.

J is TRBJ2-7 and V is TRBV20-1; TCRdb's D call, TRBD2, is unchecked because there is no DNA. The V gene's germline CDR1 is DFQATT and CDR2 SNEGSKA (reference sequence). The length of the CDR3 is 17 residues. CDR3 protein: CSARDPGGPLTDYEQYF.

The chain links TRBV11-2 to TRBJ2-1; TCRdb picks TRBD1, but there is no DNA to check that call. This CDR3 contains 14 residues. Germline V gene sequence: CDR1 SGHAT, CDR2 FQNNGV. The CDR3 loop reads CASSLDPAPGEQFF.

The chain is built from TRBV5-1 and TRBJ2-7. The CDR3 totals 14 residues. Germline V CDR1 and CDR2: SGHRS, YFSETQ. CDR3 protein: CASSSGSEAYEQYF.

The gene calls are TRBV19 and TRBJ1-5; TCRdb's D call of TRBD1 is untestable without DNA. The CDR3 is 16 amino acids. Germline V gives CDR1 LNHDA, CDR2 SQIVND (reference sequence). CDR3 protein: CASSTYRGESNQPQHF.

The chain carries TRBV20-1 and TRBJ2-2; as DNA is missing, the TRBD1 call by TCRdb cannot be tested. Germline-derived CDR1 and CDR2 are DFQATT and SNEGSKA (reference sequence). CDR3 length equals 15 residues. CDR3 region: CSARQGWSNTGELFF.

The chain combines TRBV5-1 with TRBJ1-2; TCRdb reports TRBD1, a call that lacks DNA to check it against. Germline-derived CDR1 and CDR2 are SGHRS and YFSETQ. The CDR3 has 14 residues. CDR3 protein: CASSDSQGSYGYTF.

The CDR3 here is CASSHPGSGDTEAFF. This chain uses TRBV4-1 with TRBJ1-1; absent DNA, TCRdb's TRBD1 call cannot be checked. Germline V gene sequence: CDR1 MGHRA, CDR2 YSYEKL. The CDR3 is 15 residues long.

The chain is built from TRBV6-5 and TRBJ1-2. This CDR3 comprises 16 residues. The germline CDR1 and CDR2 sequences are MNHEY and SVGAGI. CDR3 region: CASSYGGDGPIYGYTF.

V gene TRBV28 combines with J gene TRBJ1-5; the D call of TRBD1 rests on TCRdb alone, since no DNA is present to check it. The CDR3 spans 12 residues. Germline CDR1 reads MDHEN; CDR2 reads SYDVKM. The chain's CDR3 is CASSPLNQPQHF. The full variable domain, completed using reference TRBV28 and TRBJ1-5, is DVKVTQSSRYLVKRTGEKVFLECVQDMDHENMFWYRQDPGLGLRLIYFSYDVKMKEKGDIPEGYSVSREKKERFSLILESASTNQTSMYLCASSPLNQPQHFGDGTRLSIL.

The rearrangement uses TRBV5-1 and TRBJ1-5; TCRdb selects TRBD1, and the lack of DNA leaves this call unchecked. The CDR3 spans 13 residues. From germline, CDR1 is SGHRS and CDR2 YFSETQ. The CDR3 here is CASSSRGWQPQHF.

This sequence joins TRBV19 and TRBJ2-7; TCRdb's D call, TRBD1, is unchecked because there is no DNA. The CDR3 has 14 residues. Germline values: CDR1 LNHDA, CDR2 SQIVND (reference sequence). CDR3: CASSIWGRDHEQYF.

The chain is built from TRBV7-8 and TRBJ1-5; TCRdb's D call, TRBD1, is unchecked because there is no DNA. CDR1 and CDR2 (germline): SGHVS, FQNEAQ. The CDR3 runs to 14 residues. CDR3 in amino acids: CASRMSGLGQPQHF.

The chain has TRBV3-1 and TRBJ2-5; TCRdb's D gene call, TRBD1, goes unchecked for lack of DNA. The CDR3 has 14 amino acids. Germline CDR1 is LGHDT and CDR2 is YNNKEL (reference sequence). CDR3 sequence reads: CASSPRTGLETQYF.

The chain has TRBV2 and TRBJ1-2; with no DNA, the TCRdb D assignment of TRBD1 cannot be verified. This CDR3 region has 15 residues. Germline CDR1 reads SNHLY; CDR2 reads FYNNEI. The CDR3 here is CASRVDRSHNYGYTF.

The chain uses TRBV5-1 and TRBJ2-1; TCRdb returns TRBD1, unconfirmable since there is no DNA. Germline lookup yields CDR1 SGHRS and CDR2 YFSETQ. CDR3 length: 17 amino acids. CDR3 loop: CASSLASGTGGVNEQFF.

The V call is TRBV5-5, the J call TRBJ2-7; TCRdb lists TRBD1, though no DNA is available to test this call. The CDR3 has 14 amino acids. Germline lookup yields CDR1 SGHKS and CDR2 YYEKEE (reference sequence). CDR3 sequence reads: CASSLTGRDYEQYF.

J is TRBJ1-1 and V is TRBV7-2; the D call of TRBD1 rests on TCRdb alone, since no DNA is present to check it. This CDR3 has 12 residues. Germline assignment: CDR1 SGHTA and CDR2 FQGNSA. CDR3 in amino acids: CASSFRQGGAFF.

V usage is TRBV27 and J usage is TRBJ2-7; TCRdb calls TRBD1, which cannot be checked without DNA. Germline V lookup: CDR1 MNHEY, CDR2 SMNVEV (reference sequence). The CDR3 is 13 amino acids. The CDR3 reads CASSWDINYEQYF.

The J gene is TRBJ2-2, the V gene TRBV11-2. The CDR3 extends over 18 amino acids. Looked up from germline, CDR1 is SGHAT and CDR2 is FQNNGV. CDR3 loop: CASSLLHFRAANTGELFF.